This T cell receptor (beta chain) was recorded in a study of CD8 T cells in Susac syndrome. Sequencing of TCR beta was carried out in blood CD8+ and CD4+ T cells. V was pared by 6 bases and J by 5 bases, with 13 bases between. Germline CDR1 and CDR2: SQVTM and ANQGSEA. The CDR3 has 12 residues. Random hexamers were used to reverse transcribe roughly 0.45 to 1 ug of RNA. TCRdb re-called the immunoSEQ multiplex PCR reads with MiXCR, one entry per CDR3 protein. The data show around 280,000 distinct CDR3 sequences, about 91% seen once. The specimen sequenced was CD4+ T cells from PBMCs. This sequence joins TRBV29-1 and TRBJ2-5; D ambiguous. This clonotype was obtained from a human donor with multiple sclerosis. The CDR3 DNA is TGCAGCGTATGGACGAATTGGGAGACCCAGTACTTC. Translating it yields CSVWTNWETQYF.